This record looks at one T cell receptor beta chain sequence and its context. The antigen remains undetermined. After removal of 1 base from V and 12 bases from J, the junction contained 19 bases not matched to a gene. The germline gives CDR1 LGHDT, CDR2 YNNKEL (reference sequence). The CDR3 is 18 residues long. The source of the sample is a study of identical twins. TCRdb passed the 5' RACE reads through MiXCR, listing each CDR3 protein once. The sample holds approximately 500,000 distinct CDR3 sequences, roughly 15% seen once. Study-wide points: Abundant cord blood beta clonotypes carried fewer insertions; memory repertoires showed none.

This sample was shared with a second study, whose subject was yellow fever vaccine responses in identical twins. That paper states: Twins reportedly had a vaccine T cell response that seemed partly convergent, partly personalized.

Sequences were obtained from CD4+ T cells sorted from blood. This receptor was taken from a woman between 18 and 30 years old in good health. The V gene is TRBV3-1, the J gene TRBJ2-1, with TRBD2 identical over 9 bases. The CDR3 loop is CASSQGISGGLTNPSQFF. The CDR3 DNA follows: TGTGCCAGCAGCCAAGGAATTAGCGGGGGACTAACCAATCCCTCGCAGTTCTTC.